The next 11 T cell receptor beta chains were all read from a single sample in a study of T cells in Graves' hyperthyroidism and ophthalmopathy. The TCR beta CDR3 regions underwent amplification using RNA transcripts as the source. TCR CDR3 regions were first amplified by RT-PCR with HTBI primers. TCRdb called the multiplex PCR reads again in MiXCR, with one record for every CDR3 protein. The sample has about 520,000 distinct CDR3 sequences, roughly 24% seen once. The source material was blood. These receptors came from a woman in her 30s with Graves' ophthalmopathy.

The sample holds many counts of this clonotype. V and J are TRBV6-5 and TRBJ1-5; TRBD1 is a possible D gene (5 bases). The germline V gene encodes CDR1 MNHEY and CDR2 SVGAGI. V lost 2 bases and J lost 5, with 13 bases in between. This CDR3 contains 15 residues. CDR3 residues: CASSYRGGTDQPQHF. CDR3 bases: TGTGCCAGCAGTTACCGCGGGGGAACAGATCAGCCCCAGCATTTT.

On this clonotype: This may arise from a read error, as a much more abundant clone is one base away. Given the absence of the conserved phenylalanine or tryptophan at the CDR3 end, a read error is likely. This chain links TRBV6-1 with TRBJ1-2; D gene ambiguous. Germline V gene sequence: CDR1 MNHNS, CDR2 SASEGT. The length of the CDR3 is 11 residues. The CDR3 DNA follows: TGTGCCAGAAGTGGGCGGTATGGCTACACCGTC. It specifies CARSGRYGYTV.

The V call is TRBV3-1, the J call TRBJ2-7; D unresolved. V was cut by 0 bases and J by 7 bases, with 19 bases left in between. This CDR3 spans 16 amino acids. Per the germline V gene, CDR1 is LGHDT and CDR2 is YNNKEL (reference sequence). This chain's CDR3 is CASSQDTAPLPREQYF. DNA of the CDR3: TGTGCCAGCAGCCAAGACACGGCTCCACTCCCTAGAGAGCAGTACTTC.

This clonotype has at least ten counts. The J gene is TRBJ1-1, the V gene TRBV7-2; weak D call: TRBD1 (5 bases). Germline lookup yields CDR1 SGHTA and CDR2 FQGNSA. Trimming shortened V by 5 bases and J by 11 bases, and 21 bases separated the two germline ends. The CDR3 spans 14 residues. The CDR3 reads CASSDMRGRGRAFF. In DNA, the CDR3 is TGTGCCAGCAGCGACATGCGGGGAAGGGGAAGGGCTTTCTTT. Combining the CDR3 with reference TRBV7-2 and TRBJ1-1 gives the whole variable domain GAGVSQSPSNKVTEKGKDVELRCDPISGHTALYWYRQSLGQGLEFLIYFQGNSAPDKSGLPSDRFSAERTGGSVSTLTIQRTQQEDSAVYLCASSDMRGRGRAFFGQGTRLTVV.

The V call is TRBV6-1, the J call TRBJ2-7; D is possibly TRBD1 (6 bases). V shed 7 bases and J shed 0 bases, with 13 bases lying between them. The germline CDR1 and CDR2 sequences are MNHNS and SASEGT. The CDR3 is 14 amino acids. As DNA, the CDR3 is TGTGCCAGCAACCGGGACACCACCTCCTACGAGCAGTACTTC. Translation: CASNRDTTSYEQYF.

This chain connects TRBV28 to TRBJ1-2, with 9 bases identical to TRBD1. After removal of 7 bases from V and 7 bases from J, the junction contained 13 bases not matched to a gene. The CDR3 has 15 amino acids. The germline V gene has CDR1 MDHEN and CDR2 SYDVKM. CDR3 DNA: TGTGCCAGCAACGTACCGGGACAGGGTCTCTCTGGCTACACCTTC. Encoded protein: CASNVPGQGLSGYTF.

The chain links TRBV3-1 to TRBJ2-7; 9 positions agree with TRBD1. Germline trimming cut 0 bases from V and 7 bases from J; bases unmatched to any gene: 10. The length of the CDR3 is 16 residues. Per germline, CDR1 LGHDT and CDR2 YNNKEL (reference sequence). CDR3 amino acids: CASSQDFNRGRWEQYF. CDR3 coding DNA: TGTGCCAGCAGCCAAGATTTTAACAGGGGGCGGTGGGAGCAGTACTTC.

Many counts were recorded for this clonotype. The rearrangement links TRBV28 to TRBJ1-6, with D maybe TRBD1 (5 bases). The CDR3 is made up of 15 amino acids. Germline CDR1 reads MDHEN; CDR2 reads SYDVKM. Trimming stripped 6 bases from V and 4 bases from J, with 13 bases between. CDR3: CASSQIDRYNSPLHF. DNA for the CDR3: TGTGCCAGCAGCCAGATTGACAGATATAATTCACCCCTCCACTTT.

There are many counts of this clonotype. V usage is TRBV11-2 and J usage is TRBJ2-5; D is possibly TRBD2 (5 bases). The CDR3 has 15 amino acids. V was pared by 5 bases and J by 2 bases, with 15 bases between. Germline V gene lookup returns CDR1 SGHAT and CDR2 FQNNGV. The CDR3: CASSPPGDYQETQYF. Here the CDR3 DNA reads TGTGCCAGCAGCCCCCCCGGGGATTATCAAGAGACCCAGTACTTC. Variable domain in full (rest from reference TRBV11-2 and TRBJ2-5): EAGVAQSPRYKIIEKRQSVAFWCNPISGHATLYWYQQILGQGPKLLIQFQNNGVVDDSQLPKDRFSAERLKGVDSTLKIQPAKLEDSAVYLCASSPPGDYQETQYFGPGTRLLVL.

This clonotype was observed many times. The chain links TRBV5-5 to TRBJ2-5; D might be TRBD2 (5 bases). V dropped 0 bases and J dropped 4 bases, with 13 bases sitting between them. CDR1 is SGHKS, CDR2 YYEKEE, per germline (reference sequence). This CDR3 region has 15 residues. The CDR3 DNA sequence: TGTGCCAGCAGCTTGGTCGCGGGTTTCGGAGAGACCCAGTACTTC. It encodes CASSLVAGFGETQYF.

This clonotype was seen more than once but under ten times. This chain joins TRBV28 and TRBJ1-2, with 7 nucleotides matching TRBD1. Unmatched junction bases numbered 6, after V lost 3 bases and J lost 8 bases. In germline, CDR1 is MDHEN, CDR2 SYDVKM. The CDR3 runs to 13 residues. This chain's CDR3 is CASSLYRTGGYTF. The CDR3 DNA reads TGTGCCAGCAGTTTGTATAGGACAGGCGGCTACACCTTC.